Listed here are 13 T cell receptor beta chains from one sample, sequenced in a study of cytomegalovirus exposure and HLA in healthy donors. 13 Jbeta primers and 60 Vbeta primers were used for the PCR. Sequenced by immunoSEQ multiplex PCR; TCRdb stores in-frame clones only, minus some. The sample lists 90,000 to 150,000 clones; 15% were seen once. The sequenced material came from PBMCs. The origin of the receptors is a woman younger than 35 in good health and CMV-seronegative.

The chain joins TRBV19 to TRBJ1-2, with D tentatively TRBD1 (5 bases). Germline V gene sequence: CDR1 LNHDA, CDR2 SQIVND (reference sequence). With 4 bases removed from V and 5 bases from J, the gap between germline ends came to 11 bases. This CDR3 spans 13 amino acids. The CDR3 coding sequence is TGTGCCAGTAGTACCAAGGGGTGGTATGGCTACACCTTC. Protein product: CASSTKGWYGYTF.

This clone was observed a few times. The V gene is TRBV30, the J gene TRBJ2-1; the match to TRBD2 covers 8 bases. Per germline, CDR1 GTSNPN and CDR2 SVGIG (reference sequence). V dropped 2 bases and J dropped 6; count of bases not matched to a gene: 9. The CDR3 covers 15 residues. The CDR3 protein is CAWSKEAGVINEQFF. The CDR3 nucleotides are TGTGCCTGGAGTAAAGAAGCGGGAGTCATCAATGAGCAGTTCTTC. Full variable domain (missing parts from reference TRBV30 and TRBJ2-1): SQTIHQWPATLVQPVGSPLSLECTVEGTSNPNLYWYRQAAGRGLQLLFYSVGIGQISSEVPQNLSASRPQDRQFILSSKKLLLSDSGFYLCAWSKEAGVINEQFFGPGTRLTVL.

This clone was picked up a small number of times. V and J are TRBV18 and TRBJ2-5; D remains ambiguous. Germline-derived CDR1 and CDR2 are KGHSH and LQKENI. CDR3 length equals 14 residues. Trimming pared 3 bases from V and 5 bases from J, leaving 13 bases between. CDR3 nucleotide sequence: TGTGCCAGCTCACCGAAAGCCCTTGCGGAGACCCAGTACTTC. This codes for CASSPKALAETQYF.

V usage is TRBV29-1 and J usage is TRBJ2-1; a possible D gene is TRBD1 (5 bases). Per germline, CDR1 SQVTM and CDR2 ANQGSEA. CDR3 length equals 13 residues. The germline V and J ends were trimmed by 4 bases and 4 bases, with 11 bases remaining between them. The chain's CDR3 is CSVARGTYNEQFF. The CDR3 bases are TGCAGCGTTGCAAGGGGAACTTACAATGAGCAGTTCTTC.

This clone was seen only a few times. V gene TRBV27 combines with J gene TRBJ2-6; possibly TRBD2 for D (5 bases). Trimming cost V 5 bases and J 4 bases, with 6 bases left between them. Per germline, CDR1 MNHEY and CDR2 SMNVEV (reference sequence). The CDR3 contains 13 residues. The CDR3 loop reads CASSRRGANVLTF. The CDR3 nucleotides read TGTGCCAGCAGTCGGAGGGGGGCCAACGTCCTGACTTTC.

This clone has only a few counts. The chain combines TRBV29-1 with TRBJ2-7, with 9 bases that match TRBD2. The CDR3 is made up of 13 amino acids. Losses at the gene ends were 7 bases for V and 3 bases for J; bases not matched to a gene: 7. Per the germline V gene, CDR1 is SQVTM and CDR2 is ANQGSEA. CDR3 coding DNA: TGCAGCGCCGCTAGCGGGATGGTCTACGAGCAGTACTTC. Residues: CSAASGMVYEQYF.

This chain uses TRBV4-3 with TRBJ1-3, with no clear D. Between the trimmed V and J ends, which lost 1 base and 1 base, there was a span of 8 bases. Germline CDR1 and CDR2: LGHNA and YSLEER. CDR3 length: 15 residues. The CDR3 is CASSQAPDSGNTIYF. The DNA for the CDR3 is TGCGCCAGCAGCCAAGCCCCAGATTCTGGAAACACCATATATTTT.

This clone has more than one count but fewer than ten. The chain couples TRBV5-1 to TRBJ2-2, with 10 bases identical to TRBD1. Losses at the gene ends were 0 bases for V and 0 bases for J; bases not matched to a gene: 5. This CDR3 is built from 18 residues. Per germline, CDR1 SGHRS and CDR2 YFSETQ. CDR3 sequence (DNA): TGCGCCAGCAGCTTGGGGACAGGGGGGGCCTCGAACACCGGGGAGCTGTTTTTT. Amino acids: CASSLGTGGASNTGELFF.

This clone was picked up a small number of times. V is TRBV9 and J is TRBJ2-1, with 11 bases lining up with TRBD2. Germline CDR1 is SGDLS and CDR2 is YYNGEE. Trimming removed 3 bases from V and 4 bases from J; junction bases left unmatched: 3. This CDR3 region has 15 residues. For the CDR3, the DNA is TGTGCCAGCAGCGCCGGGACTAGCGGTTACAATGAGCAGTTCTTC. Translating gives CASSAGTSGYNEQFF.

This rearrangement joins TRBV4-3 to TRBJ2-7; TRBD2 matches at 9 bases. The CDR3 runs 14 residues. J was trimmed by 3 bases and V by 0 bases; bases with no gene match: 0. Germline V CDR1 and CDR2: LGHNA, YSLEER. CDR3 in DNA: TGCGCCAGCAGCCAAGAAGCGGGGGGCTACGAGCAGTACTTC. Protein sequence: CASSQEAGGYEQYF.

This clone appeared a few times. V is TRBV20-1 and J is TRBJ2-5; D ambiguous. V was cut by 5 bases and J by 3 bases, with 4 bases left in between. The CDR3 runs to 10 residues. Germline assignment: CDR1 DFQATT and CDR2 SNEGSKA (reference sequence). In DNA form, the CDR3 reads TGCAGTGCTCTAGAAGAGACCCAGTACTTC. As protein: CSALEETQYF.

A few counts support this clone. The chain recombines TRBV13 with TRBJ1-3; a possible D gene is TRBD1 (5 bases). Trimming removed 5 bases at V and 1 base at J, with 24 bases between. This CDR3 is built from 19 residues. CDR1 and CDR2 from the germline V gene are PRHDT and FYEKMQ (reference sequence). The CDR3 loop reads CASSPRDQDPVSSGNTIYF. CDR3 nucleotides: TGTGCCAGCAGCCCCAGGGATCAGGACCCTGTGTCGTCTGGAAACACCATATATTTT.

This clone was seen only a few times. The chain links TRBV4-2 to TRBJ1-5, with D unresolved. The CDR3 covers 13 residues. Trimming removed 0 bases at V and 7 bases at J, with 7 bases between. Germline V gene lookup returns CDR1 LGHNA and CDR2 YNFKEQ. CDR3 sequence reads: CASSQDGWQPQHF. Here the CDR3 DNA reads TGTGCCAGCAGCCAAGACGGGTGGCAGCCCCAGCATTTT.